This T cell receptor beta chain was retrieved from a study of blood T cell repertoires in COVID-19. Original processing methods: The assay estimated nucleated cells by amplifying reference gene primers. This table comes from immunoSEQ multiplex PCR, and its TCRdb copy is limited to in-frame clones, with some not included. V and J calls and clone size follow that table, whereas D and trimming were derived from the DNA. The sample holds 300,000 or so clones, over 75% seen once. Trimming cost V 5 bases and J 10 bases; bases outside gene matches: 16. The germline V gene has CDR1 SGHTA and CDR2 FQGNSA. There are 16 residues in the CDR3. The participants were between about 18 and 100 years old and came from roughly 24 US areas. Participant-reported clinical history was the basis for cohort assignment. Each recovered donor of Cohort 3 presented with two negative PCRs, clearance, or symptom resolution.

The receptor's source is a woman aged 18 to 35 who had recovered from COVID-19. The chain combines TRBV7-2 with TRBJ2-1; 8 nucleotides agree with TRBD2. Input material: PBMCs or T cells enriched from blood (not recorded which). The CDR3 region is CASSLQLRREGIEQFF. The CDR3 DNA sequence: TGTGCCAGCAGCCTACAACTACGCCGGGAGGGAATAGAGCAGTTCTTC.